The clone carrying this T cell receptor beta chain was picked up one time. No antigen is known for it. The PCR contained 60 Vbeta and 13 Jbeta primers. Assay used: immunoSEQ multiplex PCR; TCRdb lists only in-frame clones, some missing. The top ten hold less than 7% of the sample, which has fewer than 150,000 clones, about 74% seen once. This sample is drawn from a study of cytomegalovirus exposure and HLA in healthy donors. General observations from the study: It was confirmed in vitro that a few of the CMV-associated chains were specific for CMV antigens.

With V trimmed by 4 bases and J by 4 bases, 10 bases remained unmatched. CDR1 is SGHRS and CDR2 is YFSETQ in the germline V gene. The CDR3 runs to 15 residues. Sequenced: PBMCs. The gene calls are TRBV5-1 and TRBJ1-1, with TRBD1 matching 7 bases. This receptor was identified in a woman aged 45-60 years in good health and CMV-seropositive. The DNA of the CDR3 is TGCGCCAGCAGCCAGGGGGGCAGGGTCGGCACTGAAGCTTTCTTT. Residues: CASSQGGRVGTEAFF.